The 32 T cell receptor beta chains below all came from one sample that was sequenced in a study of T cells after posttransplantation cyclophosphamide. A marrow graft followed busulfan-fludarabine conditioning, with cyclophosphamide on days +3 and +4. Assay used: immunoSEQ multiplex PCR; TCRdb lists only in-frame clones, some missing. The sample presents about 14,000 clones, none singletons. The source material was PBMCs, sampled around 1,100 days after allogeneic stem cell transplant with posttransplant cyclophosphamide. The source of these receptors is a female patient in her thirties or forties who received an allogeneic stem cell transplant from a related donor, was CMV-positive, and had no GVHD. T cells may partly derive from the graft donor.

The rearrangement links TRBV4-3 to TRBJ2-7, with TRBD2 identical over 9 bases. CDR1 LGHNA and CDR2 YSLEER come from the germline V gene. V was clipped by 2 bases and J by 2 bases; unmatched bases: 4. The CDR3 spans 15 residues. The CDR3 reads CASSQTSGSPYEQYF. The CDR3 region has the DNA TGCGCCAGCAGCCAAACTAGCGGGTCCCCCTACGAGCAGTACTTC.

This clone has a count of ten or more. The chain employs TRBV4-1 and TRBJ1-2, with D possibly TRBD1 on 5 matching bases. The germline V gene encodes CDR1 MGHRA and CDR2 YSYEKL. The CDR3 totals 13 residues. V dropped 4 bases and J dropped 4 bases, with 10 bases sitting between them. For the CDR3, the DNA is TGCGCCAGCAGCCCCTCCGGGGGCTATGGCTACACCTTC. Protein sequence: CASSPSGGYGYTF.

There are many counts of this clone. The CDR3 DNA sequence: TGTGCCAGCAGCGGGGACCGGGACAGGGTTTCCTACGAGCAGTACTTC. It encodes CASSGDRDRVSYEQYF. This rearrangement joins TRBV7-9 to TRBJ2-7; the match to TRBD1 covers 9 bases. The germline V gene encodes CDR1 SEHNR and CDR2 FQNEAQ (reference sequence). J gave up 1 base and V 5 bases, and 9 bases lay outside the gene matches. This CDR3 has 16 amino acids.

This clone occurred many times. CDR3 region: CASTLGGVTEAFF. Written as DNA, the CDR3 is TGTGCCAGCACTCTTGGGGGCGTTACTGAAGCTTTCTTT. V and J are TRBV7-6 and TRBJ1-1; tentative D call: TRBD1 (6 bases). The CDR3 length is 13 residues. Germline CDR1 is SGHVS and CDR2 is FNYEAQ. V was shortened by 7 bases and J by 5 bases, with 14 bases between the two germline ends.

This clone was observed at least ten times. The chain combines TRBV4-2 with TRBJ2-1; D might be TRBD2 (5 bases). The V end was cut by 0 bases, the J end by 8 bases, with 11 bases between. There are 14 residues in the CDR3. Per germline, CDR1 LGHNA and CDR2 YNFKEQ. The CDR3 spells CASSQDIEDYEQFF. The DNA for the CDR3 is TGTGCCAGCAGCCAAGATATCGAGGACTATGAGCAGTTCTTC.

This clone was observed a few times. CDR3 sequence: CASSTLTGELFF. The CDR3 DNA reads TGTGCCAGCAGTACATTAACCGGGGAGCTGTTTTTT. The chain uses TRBV6-1 and TRBJ2-2; the D is unclear. The CDR3 runs to 12 residues. V lost 5 bases to trimming and J lost 5 bases, with 6 bases between them. The germline gives CDR1 MNHNS, CDR2 SASEGT.

This chain uses TRBV7-8 with TRBJ1-5; 8 nucleotides agree with TRBD1. The CDR3 length is 17 residues. Germline assignment: CDR1 SGHVS and CDR2 FQNEAQ. The junction had 10 bases not matched to a gene; V was cut back by 1 base and J by 5 bases. The CDR3 DNA sequence: TGTGCCAGCAGCTTAGTTCAGGGGGCCATCCTTCATCAGCCCCAGCATTTT. This gives the protein CASSLVQGAILHQPQHF.

This clone was seen repeatedly, ten times or more. The chain recombines TRBV10-3 with TRBJ2-2; D perhaps matches TRBD2 (7 bases). Germline V gene data show CDR1 as ENHRY and CDR2 as SYGVKD. With 0 bases removed from V and 6 bases from J, the gap between germline ends came to 8 bases. CDR3 length: 14 amino acids. The chain's CDR3 is CAISESGGPGELFF. In DNA, the CDR3 is TGTGCCATCAGTGAGTCGGGGGGGCCCGGGGAGCTGTTTTTT.

In this sample, this clone turned up many times. The rearrangement links TRBV4-2 to TRBJ1-1; D is ambiguous. The V gene's germline CDR1 is LGHNA and CDR2 YNFKEQ. CDR3 length equals 12 residues. The V end lost 5 bases, the J end lost 1 base, and 5 bases lay between the germline ends. CDR3 DNA sequence: TGTGCCAGCAGCTTCTCGAACACTGAAGCTTTCTTT. Translated: CASSFSNTEAFF.

This clone was seen at least ten times. The rearrangement links TRBV11-2 to TRBJ2-6, with D perhaps matching TRBD1 (6 bases). V lost 5 bases to trimming and J lost 0 bases, with 11 bases between them. Germline V gives CDR1 SGHAT, CDR2 FQNNGV. The CDR3 spans 16 residues. CDR3 in DNA: TGTGCCAGCAGCACGTTACAGGGCTCTGGGGCCAACGTCCTGACTTTC. Translated: CASSTLQGSGANVLTF.

This clone was detected a few times. The rearrangement uses TRBV5-6 and TRBJ1-5, with D perhaps matching TRBD1 (6 bases). Germline CDR1 SGHDT, CDR2 YYEEEE. Trimming pared 3 bases from V and 7 bases from J, leaving 14 bases between. The CDR3 runs 14 residues. CDR3 sequence: CASSYYRAGQPQHF. The CDR3 coding sequence is TGTGCCAGCAGCTACTACAGGGCAGGGCAGCCCCAGCATTTT.

This clone has at least ten counts. The rearrangement joins TRBV11-2 to TRBJ1-6; a possible D gene is TRBD1 (6 bases). V lost 1 base to trimming and J lost 8 bases, with 12 bases between them. The CDR3 has 15 amino acids. Germline loops: CDR1 SGHAT, CDR2 FQNNGV. The CDR3 DNA follows: TGTGCCAGCAGCTTAGTGGGGGCGCCTGATTCACCCCTCCACTTT. Amino acids: CASSLVGAPDSPLHF.

The chain combines TRBV4-1 with TRBJ1-6; D is unclear. This CDR3 region has 16 residues. Germline CDR1 reads MGHRA; CDR2 reads YSYEKL. Trimming took 1 base from V and 2 from J, leaving 9 bases between them. Written as DNA, the CDR3 is TGCGCCAGCAGCCAAGGAAGCGAAACCTATAATTCACCCCTCCACTTT. This encodes CASSQGSETYNSPLHF.

This clone came up many times. The chain recombines TRBV7-6 with TRBJ1-6, with D uncertain. The CDR3 is 17 residues long. Germline values: CDR1 SGHVS, CDR2 FNYEAQ. V lost 5 bases and J lost 0, with 14 bases in between. CDR3 DNA sequence: TGTGCCAGCAGCGCTGACACGTCGAGCTCCTATAATTCACCCCTCCACTTT. Translation: CASSADTSSSYNSPLHF.

This clone has only a few counts. The J gene is TRBJ1-1, the V gene TRBV19; TRBD1 matches 8 bases. The J segment lost 1 base and the V segment lost 6 bases, leaving 7 bases of the junction unmatched. The CDR3 is 15 residues long. The V gene's germline CDR1 is LNHDA and CDR2 SQIVND (reference sequence). For the CDR3, the DNA is TGTGCCAGTAGATTTCACGGGACAGGGAACACTGAAGCTTTCTTT. This codes for CASRFHGTGNTEAFF.

This clone was recorded at least ten times. The V call is TRBV5-1, the J call TRBJ2-3; TRBD2 is a possible D gene (7 bases). Germline V lookup: CDR1 SGHRS, CDR2 YFSETQ. With 4 bases removed from V and 0 bases from J, the gap between germline ends came to 12 bases. CDR3 length: 15 amino acids. In DNA form, the CDR3 reads TGCGCCAGCAGCCCAAGGGGGGGGAGCACAGATACGCAGTATTTT. Residues: CASSPRGGSTDTQYF.

This clone was seen many times. This chain links TRBV2 with TRBJ1-6; 7 nucleotides agree with TRBD1. The germline gives CDR1 SNHLY, CDR2 FYNNEI. V was clipped by 10 bases and J by 6 bases; unmatched bases: 9. The CDR3 has 14 amino acids. The DNA of the CDR3 is TGTGCCACTACCGGGACAGCCTCTAATTCACCCCTCCACTTT. This gives the protein CATTGTASNSPLHF.

Ten or more counts support this clone. J is TRBJ2-7 and V is TRBV6-1, with 8 positions matching TRBD2. Trimming took 6 bases from V and 6 from J; bases not matched to a gene: 13. The germline V gene encodes CDR1 MNHNS and CDR2 SASEGT. The CDR3 runs to 15 residues. The CDR3 DNA sequence: TGTGCCAGCAGAACCCCAGGCCGGGGGGGATCCGAGCAGTACTTC. Protein: CASRTPGRGGSEQYF.

This clone has more than one count but fewer than ten. The rearrangement joins TRBV15 to TRBJ1-4; D call uncertain. Trimming stripped 0 bases from V and 3 bases from J, with 8 bases between. The CDR3 totals 15 residues. Germline V gene lookup returns CDR1 LNHNV and CDR2 YYDKDF (reference sequence). The CDR3 nucleotides are TGTGCCACCAGCAGAGATCCCACATCTAATGAAAAACTGTTTTTT. It is translated as CATSRDPTSNEKLFF.

This clone was counted many times. The rearrangement links TRBV6-6 to TRBJ1-1; a weak D match, TRBD1 (5 bases). Germline V gene lookup returns CDR1 MNHNY and CDR2 SVGAGI (reference sequence). CDR3 length equals 16 residues. The V end was cut by 3 bases, the J end by 0 bases, with 14 bases between. This CDR3 is CASSYGRGKLNTEAFF. The DNA of the CDR3 is TGTGCCAGCAGTTATGGAAGGGGAAAGCTGAACACTGAAGCTTTCTTT.

This clone was counted many times. V is TRBV6-5 and J is TRBJ1-1, with D possibly being TRBD1 (5 bases). The CDR3 loop spans 14 amino acids. The germline gives CDR1 MNHEY, CDR2 SVGAGI. V shed 1 base and J shed 7 bases, with 13 bases lying between them. The CDR3 region has the DNA TGTGCCAGCAGTTACTTCGGCGAAAGGGGTGAAGCTTTCTTT. Its protein product is CASSYFGERGEAFF.

This clone was detected ten times or more. The chain recombines TRBV5-1 with TRBJ2-5, with TRBD1 identical over 8 bases. This CDR3 region has 15 residues. The ends lost 0 bases at V and 5 bases at J; junction bases unmatched: 6. Per the germline V gene, CDR1 is SGHRS and CDR2 is YFSETQ. CDR3 DNA: TGCGCCAGCAGCTTGGCTCAGGGGGCCGGTGAGACCCAGTACTTC. It translates to CASSLAQGAGETQYF.

This clone has just a few counts. The CDR3 protein is CASSSTSSYEQYF. Written as DNA, the CDR3 is TGTGCCAGCAGCTCGACAAGTTCCTACGAGCAGTACTTC. The V and J genes are TRBV7-9 and TRBJ2-7; D remains unclear. Trimming shortened V by 4 bases and J by 1 base, and 8 bases separated the two germline ends. CDR3 length equals 13 residues. Germline CDR1 SEHNR, CDR2 FQNEAQ (reference sequence).

CDR3 residues: CASSFYVGINSYEQYF. The CDR3 DNA follows: TGTGCCAGCAGCTTTTACGTTGGCATTAACTCCTACGAGCAGTACTTC. The rearrangement links TRBV5-6 to TRBJ2-7; D call uncertain. This CDR3 has 16 residues. V lost 2 bases and J 0 bases, leaving 15 bases between the germline ends. The germline CDR1 and CDR2 sequences are SGHDT and YYEEEE.

This clone was recorded at least ten times. The rearrangement uses TRBV7-6 and TRBJ1-3, with D possibly TRBD1 on 6 matching bases. Trimming removed 6 bases at V and 0 bases at J, with 12 bases between. The CDR3 extends over 15 amino acids. In germline, CDR1 is SGHVS, CDR2 FNYEAQ. CDR3 sequence reads: CASSSTGRSGNTIYF. The CDR3 nucleotides are TGTGCCAGCAGTTCTACAGGGCGCTCTGGAAACACCATATATTTT.

This clone was counted at least ten times. The chain uses TRBV6-5 and TRBJ2-1, with D possibly being TRBD2 (6 bases). This CDR3 region has 14 residues. Germline CDR1 is MNHEY and CDR2 is SVGAGI. Trimming removed 6 bases from V and 5 bases from J, with 14 bases in between. The CDR3 bases are TGTGCCAGCAGGAGGACGGGAGACAACAATGAGCAGTTCTTC. This codes for CASRRTGDNNEQFF.

Many counts were recorded for this clone. The chain couples TRBV18 to TRBJ1-2, with TRBD1 matching 7 bases. The germline V gene encodes CDR1 KGHSH and CDR2 LQKENI. This CDR3 is built from 15 residues. The ends lost 1 base at V and 2 bases at J; junction bases unmatched: 4. DNA of the CDR3: TGTGCCAGCTCACCACTGGGACAGACGAACTATGGCTACACCTTC. This sequence encodes CASSPLGQTNYGYTF. Variable domain in full (rest from reference TRBV18 and TRBJ1-2): NAGVMQNPRHLVRRRGQEARLRCSPMKGHSHVYWYRQLPEEGLKFMVYLQKENIIDESGMPKERFSAEFPKEGPSILRIQQVVRGDSAAYFCASSPLGQTNYGYTFGSGTRLTVV.

This clone was seen ten or more times. The J gene is TRBJ2-3, the V gene TRBV18; D gene unclear. Trimming cost V 1 base and J 5 bases, with 7 bases left between them. Per germline, CDR1 KGHSH and CDR2 LQKENI. This CDR3 is built from 13 residues. The CDR3 reads CASSPLPGDTQYF. In nucleotides, the CDR3 is TGTGCCAGCTCACCACTCCCAGGAGATACGCAGTATTTT.

In its sample, this clone was seen many times. The genes are TRBV6-4 and TRBJ1-5; 7 positions agree with TRBD1. CDR3 length: 15 amino acids. With 9 bases clipped from V and 4 bases from J, the junction kept 12 bases outside the gene matches. Germline V gene data show CDR1 as MRHNA and CDR2 as SNTAGT. CDR3 DNA sequence: TGTGCCAGTGCCATCTCGACAGGGACGAATCAGCCCCAGCATTTT. Its translation: CASAISTGTNQPQHF.

This clone was seen more than once but under ten times. The chain carries TRBV5-6 and TRBJ1-4, with 9 bases fitting TRBD1. J lost 8 bases, V lost 3 bases, and 5 bases had no gene match. Germline loops: CDR1 SGHDT, CDR2 YYEEEE. This CDR3 region has 14 residues. The CDR3 nucleotides read TGTGCCAGCAGCTCCGGGACAGGGAACGAAAAACTGTTTTTT. Translated: CASSSGTGNEKLFF.

This clone was counted many times. The J gene is TRBJ2-7, the V gene TRBV19; D may be TRBD1 (6 bases). CDR3 length: 14 residues. Trimming removed 8 bases at V and 2 bases at J, with 16 bases between. Germline CDR1 reads LNHDA; CDR2 reads SQIVND (reference sequence). The DNA for the CDR3 is TGTGCCAGTTCGACTTGGGACAAGACCTACGAGCAGTACTTC. It specifies CASSTWDKTYEQYF. Full variable domain (missing parts from reference TRBV19 and TRBJ2-7): DGGITQSPKYLFRKEGQNVTLSCEQNLNHDAMYWYRQDPGQGLRLIYYSQIVNDFQKGDIAEGYSVSREKKESFPLTVTSAQKNPTAFYLCASSTWDKTYEQYFGPGTRLTVT.

The sample holds many counts of this clone. This sequence joins TRBV6-6 and TRBJ2-3; D not certain. The germline V gene encodes CDR1 MNHNY and CDR2 SVGAGI (reference sequence). This CDR3 has 16 amino acids. With 4 bases removed from V and 2 bases from J, the gap between germline ends came to 16 bases. The CDR3 DNA reads as TGTGCCAGCAGTTTTGTTCTATCCTCTTTCACAGATACGCAGTATTTT. Its translation is CASSFVLSSFTDTQYF.